Below are 25 T cell receptor beta chains sequenced from a single sample in a study of shared clonotypes between healthy human individuals. Profiled with immunoSEQ multiplex PCR; TCRdb holds only in-frame clones, not every one. The sample yields a few million clones, approximately 95% seen once. Sample: naive CD4+ T cells sorted from blood. The subset was: CD45RA+ positively selected. The receptor source for this set is a man between 18 and 35 years old in good health.

V usage is TRBV7-9 and J usage is TRBJ1-4, with 7 positions matching TRBD1. The V segment lost 1 base and the J segment 9 bases; nucleotides outside the gene matches: 5. The length of the CDR3 is 14 residues. The germline V gene has CDR1 SEHNR and CDR2 FQNEAQ (reference sequence). The CDR3 loop reads CASSLERGLQKLFF. CDR3 bases: TGTGCCAGCAGCTTAGAGAGGGGGCTGCAAAAACTGTTTTTT. The full variable domain, with the rest looked up from reference TRBV7-9 and TRBJ1-4, is DTGVSQNPRHKITKRGQNVTFRCDPISEHNRLYWYRQTLGQGPEFLTYFQNEAQLEKSRLLSDRFSAERPKGSFSTLEIQRTEQGDSAMYLCASSLERGLQKLFFGSGTQLSVL.

CDR3 bases: TGTGCCAGCAGCTTGGGGGAGCTGAACACCGGGGAGCTGTTTTTT. Its protein is CASSLGELNTGELFF. The genes are TRBV5-4 and TRBJ2-2; a weak D match, TRBD2 (5 bases). V was cut by 0 bases and J by 1 base, with 7 bases left in between. The CDR3 spans 15 residues. CDR1 SGHNT and CDR2 YYREEE come from the germline V gene (reference sequence).

The rearrangement uses TRBV18 and TRBJ1-5; D gene uncertain. Germline V lookup: CDR1 KGHSH, CDR2 LQKENI. The CDR3 sequence is 15 residues long. Trimming shortened V by 2 bases and J by 3 bases, and 11 bases separated the two germline ends. The CDR3 sequence: CASSPNRGDNQPQHF. Here the CDR3 DNA reads TGTGCCAGCTCACCAAACCGGGGTGACAATCAGCCCCAGCATTTT.

The V gene is TRBV28, the J gene TRBJ1-2; the D gene is possibly TRBD1 (6 bases). Germline CDR1 MDHEN, CDR2 SYDVKM. There are 14 residues in the CDR3. V was shortened by 7 bases and J by 4 bases, with 16 bases between the two germline ends. CDR3 amino acids: CASKGPGAAYGYTF. In DNA form, the CDR3 reads TGTGCCAGCAAGGGCCCGGGGGCGGCCTATGGCTACACCTTC.

The chain has TRBV11-2 and TRBJ2-7; 11 positions agree with TRBD2. Trimming removed 1 base from V and 5 bases from J; junction bases left unmatched: 7. The CDR3 loop spans 16 amino acids. CDR1 and CDR2 (germline): SGHAT, FQNNGV. CDR3 bases: TGTGCCAGCAGCTTAGGGTCTAGCGGGAGGTACCACGAGCAGTACTTC. Its translation: CASSLGSSGRYHEQYF.

This clone showed up just once. The chain links TRBV13 to TRBJ2-7; 12 bases map to TRBD2. Germline V lookup: CDR1 PRHDT, CDR2 FYEKMQ (reference sequence). This CDR3 has 15 residues. Losses at the gene ends were 5 bases for V and 7 bases for J; bases not matched to a gene: 9. The CDR3 nucleotides are TGTGCCAGCAGCCCCTGGACTAGCGGGAAGCTTGAGCAGTACTTC. This sequence encodes CASSPWTSGKLEQYF.

This chain links TRBV11-1 with TRBJ1-1, with D unresolved. The V gene's germline CDR1 is SGHAT and CDR2 FQDESV (reference sequence). There are 13 residues in the CDR3. V lost 3 bases and J lost 7, with 12 bases in between. In DNA form, the CDR3 reads TGTGCCAGCAGCTTTAGGAGAGGCTTTGAAGCTTTCTTT. This codes for CASSFRRGFEAFF.

The rearrangement links TRBV11-2 to TRBJ2-2; a possible D gene is TRBD1 (7 bases). Germline values: CDR1 SGHAT, CDR2 FQNNGV. V was clipped by 10 bases and J by 0 bases, with 21 bases between them. The CDR3 length is 17 residues. The CDR3 reads CANRGDRSTPNTGELFF. Written as DNA, the CDR3 is TGTGCCAATAGGGGGGACAGATCCACCCCGAACACCGGGGAGCTGTTTTTT.

V is TRBV5-1 and J is TRBJ2-5; 7 bases agree with TRBD1. The trim removed 8 bases at V and 2 bases at J, leaving 6 bases unmatched. CDR3 length equals 13 residues. The germline V gene encodes CDR1 SGHRS and CDR2 YFSETQ. The CDR3 region has the DNA TGCGCCAGTCAAACAGGGGATCAAGAGACCCAGTACTTC. This sequence encodes CASQTGDQETQYF.

The V gene is TRBV6-6, the J gene TRBJ2-2; D gene uncertain. The CDR3 has 12 amino acids. V dropped 5 bases and J dropped 8 bases, with 9 bases sitting between them. Per germline, CDR1 MNHNY and CDR2 SVGAGI (reference sequence). The CDR3 loop reads CASSQRRGELFF. In DNA, the CDR3 is TGTGCCAGCAGTCAGAGGCGGGGGGAGCTGTTTTTT.

The chain employs TRBV10-2 and TRBJ2-1, with no clear D. The CDR3 loop spans 11 amino acids. The V end was cut by 6 bases, the J end by 6 bases, with 6 bases between. The germline V gene has CDR1 WSHSY and CDR2 SAAADI. CDR3 DNA: TGCGCCAGCAGGGACCTCAATGAGCAGTTCTTC. Protein sequence: CASRDLNEQFF.

The chain is built from TRBV19 and TRBJ1-1; D unclear. The germline V gene encodes CDR1 LNHDA and CDR2 SQIVND (reference sequence). The CDR3 is 13 residues long. V was clipped by 5 bases and J by 4 bases, with 11 bases between them. The CDR3 spells CASSSRETTEAFF. CDR3 sequence (DNA): TGTGCCAGTAGTTCCCGGGAGACCACTGAAGCTTTCTTT.

The chain carries TRBV2 and TRBJ1-2; 7 bases are a match to TRBD1. This CDR3 comprises 15 residues. V was clipped by 4 bases and J by 0 bases; unmatched bases: 5. Germline lookup yields CDR1 SNHLY and CDR2 FYNNEI. CDR3 residues: CASSVETGTNYGYTF. CDR3 bases: TGTGCCAGCAGTGTGGAGACAGGGACTAACTATGGCTACACCTTC.

This clone was observed a few times. J is TRBJ1-6 and V is TRBV5-1, with a tentative D call TRBD1 (5 bases). Germline V gives CDR1 SGHRS, CDR2 YFSETQ. The CDR3 covers 15 residues. V dropped 5 bases and J dropped 8 bases, with 17 bases sitting between them. This chain's CDR3 is CASRSSPRGDSPLHF. The CDR3 DNA sequence: TGCGCCAGCAGGTCGAGTCCCAGAGGGGATTCACCCCTCCACTTT.

The V gene is TRBV5-4, the J gene TRBJ2-2; no definite D call. The germline CDR1 and CDR2 sequences are SGHNT and YYREEE (reference sequence). The CDR3 is 15 amino acids. Trimming pared 3 bases from V and 5 bases from J, leaving 14 bases between. The CDR3 sequence is CASSSGGLQTGELFF. The DNA for the CDR3 is TGTGCCAGCAGCTCGGGCGGATTACAGACCGGGGAGCTGTTTTTT.

With regard to this clone: The same CDR3 can be traced to other DNA sequences in this sample. The chain joins TRBV18 to TRBJ2-5; no reliable D call. The V gene's germline CDR1 is KGHSH and CDR2 LQKENI. The CDR3 is 11 residues long. The V end lost 3 bases, the J end lost 5 bases, and 4 bases lay between the germline ends. The CDR3, as DNA: TGTGCCAGCTCACCCCTTGAGACCCAGTACTTC. Translated, it gives CASSPLETQYF.

The chain links TRBV10-3 to TRBJ2-1; no clear D. V lost 10 bases to trimming and J lost 6 bases, with 16 bases between them. The CDR3 sequence is 13 residues long. Germline V gives CDR1 ENHRY, CDR2 SYGVKD. CDR3 loop: CATRPLGPNEQFF. Here the CDR3 DNA reads TGTGCCACCCGCCCTTTAGGTCCCAATGAGCAGTTCTTC.

CDR3 nucleotides: TGTGCCAGCAGCGGATCTAACTATGGCTACACCTTC. Its translation: CASSGSNYGYTF. V is TRBV5-4 and J is TRBJ1-2; D gene unclear. Trimming removed 4 bases at V and 0 bases at J, with 4 bases between. The CDR3 is 12 amino acids. Germline V lookup: CDR1 SGHNT, CDR2 YYREEE (reference sequence).

The genes are TRBV7-9 and TRBJ1-1, with D possibly TRBD1 on 5 matching bases. The V end was cut by 2 bases, the J end by 2 bases, with 15 bases between. Germline assignment: CDR1 SEHNR and CDR2 FQNEAQ (reference sequence). The CDR3 extends over 16 amino acids. The CDR3 protein is CASSLQPGLVNTEAFF. In DNA form, the CDR3 reads TGTGCCAGCAGCTTACAACCGGGACTGGTAAACACTGAAGCTTTCTTT.

A single count supports this clone. The sample carries other DNA sequences with the same CDR3. The chain has TRBV6-5 and TRBJ2-7; possibly TRBD1 or TRBD2 for D (5 bases each). Germline CDR1 is MNHEY and CDR2 is SVGAGI. The CDR3 extends over 13 amino acids. V lost 7 bases to trimming and J lost 4 bases, with 14 bases between them. The DNA for the CDR3 is TGTGCCAGCACTCGGGGTAGGGGTTACGAGCAGTACTTC. Translating gives CASTRGRGYEQYF.

J is TRBJ1-2 and V is TRBV27, with D hard to call. This CDR3 region has 13 residues. The ends were cut back, 0 bases at V and 7 bases at J, with 9 bases in the middle. Germline CDR1 MNHEY, CDR2 SMNVEV (reference sequence). In DNA, the CDR3 is TGTGCCAGCAGTTTATCGGCGATCGGTGGCTACACCTTC. Protein product: CASSLSAIGGYTF.

V and J are TRBV27 and TRBJ1-5; a possible D gene is TRBD1 (5 bases). Trimming left V 5 bases short and J 1 base short, with 12 bases between. Germline V gene lookup returns CDR1 MNHEY and CDR2 SMNVEV (reference sequence). The CDR3 is 15 residues long. CDR3 sequence reads: CASSAQGRSNQPQHF. CDR3 DNA: TGTGCCAGCAGTGCCCAGGGTAGGAGCAATCAGCCCCAGCATTTT.

The CDR3 bases are TGTGCCTGGAGTGCCTACCCCGGGGAGCTGTTTTTT. It translates to CAWSAYPGELFF. The chain joins TRBV30 to TRBJ2-2, with unresolved D. The germline V gene has CDR1 GTSNPN and CDR2 SVGIG (reference sequence). V was shortened by 1 base and J by 6 bases, with 6 bases between the two germline ends. This CDR3 has 12 amino acids.

The chain is built from TRBV6-1 and TRBJ2-3; D may be TRBD1 (6 bases). V dropped 0 bases and J dropped 11 bases, with 18 bases sitting between them. CDR3 length equals 15 residues. Germline CDR1 reads MNHNS; CDR2 reads SASEGT. CDR3 in amino acids: CASSEALDRLVGQYF. The CDR3 DNA is TGTGCCAGCAGTGAAGCGTTGGACAGACTTGTCGGGCAGTATTTT.

This chain connects TRBV6-6 to TRBJ2-3, with D perhaps given as TRBD1 or TRBD2 (5 bases each). V lost 10 bases, J lost 2 bases, and 22 bases lay in between. CDR1 is MNHNY, CDR2 SVGAGI, per germline (reference sequence). The CDR3 has 16 amino acids. The CDR3 DNA is TGTGCCACCACCCCCCCGGGACGGCGAAACACAGATACGCAGTATTTT. Residues: CATTPPGRRNTDTQYF.